A single T cell receptor beta chain is shown here with its context. The data originate from a study of patients and donors after allogeneic stem cell transplantation. TCRdb called the RT-PCR reads again in MiXCR, with one record for every CDR3 protein. The profile covers about a million distinct CDR3 sequences, with roughly 18% appearing a single time and around 5.5% taken by the ten largest. The V segment lost 8 bases and the J segment 1 base; nucleotides outside the gene matches: 11. CDR3 length equals 15 residues. Germline-derived CDR1 and CDR2 are SQVTM and ANQGSEA. The sequence was collected from a human donor who was either an allogeneic HSCT recipient or a stem cell or donor lymphocyte infusion donor (not recorded which). It is not recorded whose cells these are; they may come from a transplant donor. Material: blood, either unsorted or a sorted T cell fraction (not recorded which). The gene calls are TRBV29-1 and TRBJ1-1, with 9 bases lining up with TRBD1. DNA of the CDR3: TGCAGCTTCCTACAGGGGGCTTTTAGGAACACTGAAGCTTTCTTT. Translated, it gives CSFLQGAFRNTEAFF.